The rows below give T cell receptor beta chains drawn from one sample of a study of T cells in Graves' hyperthyroidism and ophthalmopathy. TCRdb re-called the multiplex PCR reads through MiXCR, storing one row per CDR3 protein. The data show 300,000 or so distinct CDR3 sequences, with 21% seen just once and around half held by the top ten. Material for sequencing was blood. These TCRs come from a woman aged 45-65 years with Graves' hyperthyroidism. CDR3s include the opening cysteine and the closing phenylalanine or tryptophan. The order of the fields is V gene, clone size, J gene, D gene, CDR3 protein, CDR3 DNA. D genes are given only for firm matches. Expanded clones get a size class; other rows say once, few or many, or leave the size out.

TRBV20-1,many,TRBJ2-7,.,CSASETVRSYEQYF,TGCAGTGCTAGCGAGACTGTCCGCTCCTACGAGCAGTACTTC
TRBV30,few,TRBJ1-4,.,CARAGGEKLFF,TGTGCGAGAGCCGGGGGTGAAAAACTGTTTTTT
TRBV19,many,TRBJ1-2,.,CASTVTHRSSYGYTF,TGTGCCAGTACCGTCACCCACAGGTCTTCGTATGGCTACACCTTC
TRBV28,many,TRBJ1-3,.,CASSVRTVLSGNTIYF,TGTGCCAGCAGTGTACGGACAGTTTTGTCTGGAAACACCATATATTTT
TRBV6-1,many,TRBJ2-6,TRBD1,CASSRGQGSGANVLTF,TGTGCCAGCAGTAGGGGGCAGGGGTCTGGGGCCAACGTCCTGACTTTC
TRBV2,.,TRBJ2-1,TRBD2,CASRPVTSRRYEQFF,TGTGCCAGCAGACCAGTGACTAGCAGGAGATATGAGCAGTTCTTC
TRBV7-8,many,TRBJ1-5,TRBD1,CASSLGDRARLNQPQHF,TGTGCCAGCAGCTTAGGGGACAGGGCGAGACTCAATCAGCCCCAGCATTTT
TRBV6-1,.,TRBJ2-7,TRBD1,CASSDRQGGSYEQYF,TGTGCCAGCAGTGATAGACAGGGGGGAAGCTACGAGCAGTACTTC
TRBV9,few,TRBJ2-1,.,CASSGKYHRSRSYNEQFF,TGTGCCAGCAGCGGCAAGTACCACAGGAGTCGCTCCTACAATGAGCAGTTCTTC
TRBV11-3,.,TRBJ2-3,.,CASSLDDGPWPSTDTQYF,TGTGCCAGCAGCTTAGATGACGGTCCATGGCCTAGCACAGATACGCAGTATTTT
TRBV28,few,TRBJ2-3,TRBD1,CASTWTGATDTQYF,TGTGCCAGCACCTGGACAGGGGCTACGGATACGCAGTATTTT
TRBV18,.,TRBJ1-2,TRBD1,CASSPPERQGAKKGYTF,TGTGCCAGCTCACCACCGGAACGACAGGGGGCAAAGAAAGGCTACACCTTC
TRBV5-1,many,TRBJ2-1,TRBD1,CASSGTGTGNGEQFF,TGCGCCAGCAGCGGGACCGGGACAGGGAACGGTGAGCAGTTCTTC
TRBV28,many,TRBJ1-4,TRBD1,CASSLGTTGFEKLFF,TGTGCCAGCAGTTTAGGAACGACAGGGTTCGAAAAACTGTTTTTT
TRBV12-3/TRBV12-4,.,TRBJ1-4,.,CASRSSSGREGEKLFF,TGTGCCAGCAGATCATCCTCGGGGCGGGAGGGTGAAAAACTGTTTTTT
TRBV6-5,once,TRBJ2-1,.,CASSLRGDNEQFF,TGTGCCAGCAGTTTAAGGGGAGACAATGAGCAGTTCTTC
TRBV28,many,TRBJ2-2,.,CASSFVARKPGELFF,TGTGCCAGCAGTTTTGTGGCCAGAAAACCCGGGGAGCTGTTTTTT
TRBV7-9,.,TRBJ1-3,.,CASSPQHSGNTIYF,TGTGCCAGCAGCCCGCAGCACTCTGGAAACACCATATATTTT
TRBV27,few,TRBJ2-7,.,CASSSGPYEQYF,TGTGCCAGCAGTTCAGGGCCCTACGAGCAGTACTTC
TRBV18,many,TRBJ1-4,.,CASSPPGRSDEKLFF,TGTGCCAGCTCACCACCTGGACGGTCTGATGAAAAACTGTTTTTT
TRBV5-4,few,TRBJ1-2,.,CASSLNAGSDGYTF,TGTGCCAGCAGCTTGAATGCAGGGTCCGATGGCTACACCTTC
TRBV27,many,TRBJ2-3,.,CASSLLTLGPRTDTQYF,TGTGCCAGCAGTTTGCTTACCCTGGGTCCCCGCACAGATACGCAGTATTTT
TRBV19,.,TRBJ1-2,.,CASSMMNGYTF,TGTGCCAGTAGTATGATGAATGGCTACACCTTC
TRBV2,once,TRBJ1-1,TRBD1,CASSGQGGRTEAFF,TGTGCCAGCAGTGGCCAAGGGGGCCGGACTGAAGCTTTCTTT
TRBV28,many,TRBJ1-1,TRBD1,CASSRTGLMNTEAFF,TGTGCCAGCAGTCGGACAGGGCTCATGAACACTGAAGCTTTCTTT
TRBV2,many,TRBJ2-7,.,CASSEEGGSYEQYF,TGTGCCAGCAGTGAAGAAGGAGGCTCCTACGAGCAGTACTTC
TRBV11-2,few,TRBJ2-5,.,CASSLRDQETQYF,TGTGCCAGCAGCTTGCGAGACCAAGAGACCCAGTACTTC
TRBV6-1,.,TRBJ1-6,.,CASSRRDGEMGSPLHF,TGTGCCAGCAGTCGCCGGGACGGCGAGATGGGTTCACCCCTCCACTTT
TRBV20-1,few,TRBJ2-1,.,CSARVGREQFF,TGCAGTGCTAGAGTGGGCAGGGAGCAGTTCTTC
TRBV11-3,many,TRBJ2-1,.,CASSLEYGPDRSSYNEQFF,TGTGCCAGCAGCTTAGAATATGGCCCCGACAGGAGCTCCTACAATGAGCAGTTCTTC
TRBV6-9,.,TRBJ2-1,TRBD2,CASSYISGGAYNEQFF,TGCGCCAGCAGTTACATTAGCGGGGGGGCATACAATGAGCAGTTCTTC
TRBV5-1,many,TRBJ1-6,TRBD1,CASSRTGTNSPLHF,TGCGCCAGCAGCCGGACAGGCACTAATTCACCCCTCCACTTT
TRBV9,once,TRBJ2-1,TRBD1,CASSVAGQGVSYNEQFF,TGTGCCAGCAGCGTAGCCGGACAGGGAGTCTCCTACAATGAGCAGTTCTTC
TRBV2,many,TRBJ2-7,.,CASSKGTATDEQYF,TGTGCCAGCAGTAAAGGGACGGCTACGGACGAGCAGTACTTC
TRBV11-3,many,TRBJ2-1,.,CASSLEQGGYNEQFF,TGTGCCAGCAGCTTGGAACAGGGAGGCTACAATGAGCAGTTCTTC
TRBV5-4,few,TRBJ1-6,.,CASSLGDTGRSPLHF,TGTGCCAGCAGCTTAGGGGACACAGGGCGCTCACCCCTCCACTTT
TRBV30,many,TRBJ2-5,.,CAWEGGQETQYF,TGTGCCTGGGAGGGCGGTCAAGAGACCCAGTACTTC
TRBV12-3/TRBV12-4,many,TRBJ2-3,TRBD2,CASSLAGEGTQYF,TGTGCCAGCAGTTTAGCGGGGGAGGGTACGCAGTATTTT
TRBV12-3/TRBV12-4,many,TRBJ1-6,.,CASSLGRLFSYNSPLHF,TGTGCCAGCAGTTTAGGCAGGCTATTCTCCTATAATTCACCCCTCCACTTT
TRBV3-1,many,TRBJ1-6,.,CASSPRGGYATPLHF,TGTGCCAGCAGCCCTAGAGGAGGGTACGCGACACCCCTCCACTTT
TRBV27,many,TRBJ2-1,TRBD2,CASSNIAGYNEQFF,TGTGCCAGCAGTAACATAGCGGGGTACAATGAGCAGTTCTTC
TRBV10-3,many,TRBJ2-7,TRBD1,CAISESGQGAYEQYF,TGTGCCATCAGTGAGTCAGGGCAGGGGGCCTACGAGCAGTACTTC
TRBV28,few,TRBJ2-1,TRBD2,CASRRLAGERLGEQFF,TGTGCCAGCAGAAGACTAGCGGGAGAGAGGTTGGGTGAGCAGTTCTTC
TRBV5-1,many,TRBJ2-1,TRBD2,CASRVSSGSGGEQFF,TGCGCCAGCAGGGTTTCTAGCGGGAGTGGGGGTGAGCAGTTCTTC
TRBV11-2,few,TRBJ1-4,TRBD1,CASSARDRGGKLFF,TGTGCCAGCAGCGCCCGGGACAGGGGGGGAAAACTGTTTTTT
TRBV28,few,TRBJ1-2,.,CASSLSAGAAGYTF,TGTGCCAGCAGTTTATCAGCCGGGGCGGCCGGCTACACCTTC
TRBV2,.,TRBJ1-2,TRBD1,CASTADRGYGYTF,TGTGCCAGCACCGCTGACAGGGGGTATGGCTACACCTTC
TRBV12-3/TRBV12-4,.,TRBJ1-2,.,CASSLESRGGYTF,TGTGCCAGCAGTTTAGAGTCGCGGGGGGGCTACACCTTC
TRBV11-3,many,TRBJ2-3,.,CASSAIQGNTQYF,TGTGCCAGCAGCGCGATACAGGGAAATACGCAGTATTTT
TRBV29-1,.,TRBJ2-6,.,CSVVTRAFSSGANVLTF,TGCAGCGTTGTAACCAGGGCGTTTAGCTCTGGGGCCAACGTCCTGACTTTC
TRBV19,.,TRBJ1-2,.,CASSPGRTPYGYTF,TGTGCCAGTAGCCCTGGGCGGACTCCCTATGGCTACACCTTC
TRBV18,many,TRBJ2-5,.,CASSPRDGAETQYF,TGTGCCAGCTCACCTCGGGACGGGGCAGAGACCCAGTACTTC
TRBV11-2,many,TRBJ2-2,.,CASSPGTTYTGELFF,TGTGCCAGCAGCCCTGGGACCACATACACCGGGGAGCTGTTTTTT
TRBV2,many,TRBJ1-2,.,CASRQAKGRVYGYTF,TGTGCCAGCAGACAGGCAAAGGGTCGTGTCTATGGCTACACCTTC
TRBV18,.,TRBJ1-5,.,CASSPDSDQPQHF,TGTGCCAGCTCACCAGATTCAGACCAGCCCCAGCATTTT
TRBV7-9,many,TRBJ2-1,.,CASSILTGQFF,TGTGCCAGCAGCATCCTTACGGGGCAGTTCTTC
TRBV27,.,TRBJ2-1,TRBD1,CASSLRDRGPPNEQFF,TGTGCCAGCAGTTTGAGGGACAGGGGGCCCCCCAATGAGCAGTTCTTC
TRBV7-2,many,TRBJ1-2,TRBD1,CASSLDRARYGYTF,TGTGCCAGCAGCCTCGACAGGGCCCGCTATGGCTACACCTTC
TRBV10-3,.,TRBJ2-2,.,CAISRDKDSGELFF,TGTGCCATCAGCCGGGACAAAGATTCCGGGGAGCTGTTTTTT